These 29 T cell receptor beta chains came from one sample sequenced in a study of T cells after yellow fever vaccination. From the 5' RACE reads, TCRdb called clonotypes with MiXCR, one entry per CDR3 protein. Of about 310,000 distinct CDR3 sequences listed, roughly 4% were seen once; the top ten hold 20% to 25%. The input for sequencing was PBMCs, taken on the day of the yellow fever booster vaccination. The receptors were sampled from a man younger than 35 who received the YFV17D yellow fever vaccine.

This chain joins TRBV6-5 and TRBJ2-3, with a weak D call TRBD2 (7 bases). From germline, CDR1 is MNHEY and CDR2 SVGAGI. The length of the CDR3 is 17 residues. V was shortened by 2 bases and J by 2 bases, with 17 bases between the two germline ends. The CDR3 DNA follows: TGTGCCAGCAGTTACGGGGGCGCGGGGGCCACCACAGATACGCAGTATTTT. Protein product: CASSYGGAGATTDTQYF.

V is TRBV6-5 and J is TRBJ2-5; 10 nucleotides line up with TRBD1. V lost 6 bases and J lost 5; bases outside the gene matches: 9. CDR1 and CDR2 (germline): MNHEY, SVGAGI. The CDR3 is 15 amino acids. CDR3 bases: TGTGCCAGCAGCTTAACTCCGGGACAGGGGGAGACCCAGTACTTC. This translates into CASSLTPGQGETQYF.

This chain uses TRBV19 with TRBJ2-3; possible D gene TRBD2, 6 bases. This CDR3 has 16 residues. Germline V gives CDR1 LNHDA, CDR2 SQIVND (reference sequence). V lost 9 bases and J lost 6, with 25 bases in between. Here the CDR3 reads CASLGWGEPFGDTQYF. CDR3 coding DNA: TGTGCCAGCTTAGGTTGGGGGGAACCCTTTGGTGATACGCAGTATTTT.

The sample holds a few counts of this clonotype. The chain employs TRBV7-4 and TRBJ2-1; tentatively, D is TRBD2 (5 bases). Trimming took 2 bases from V and 0 from J, leaving 14 bases between them. The CDR3 is 17 amino acids. Germline lookup yields CDR1 SGHVT and CDR2 SQSDAQ. CDR3 amino acids: CASSLRERRSSYNEQFF. The DNA of the CDR3 is TGTGCCAGCAGCTTAAGGGAGAGACGGAGCTCCTACAATGAGCAGTTCTTC.

In this sample, this clonotype turned up many times. This chain links TRBV20-1 with TRBJ2-1; 13 nucleotides agree with TRBD2. The CDR3 consists of 13 residues. The trim removed 1 base at V and 9 bases at J, leaving 0 bases unmatched. Germline V gene data show CDR1 as DFQATT and CDR2 as SNEGSKA (reference sequence). The CDR3 sequence: CSARGLAGGEQFF. As DNA, the CDR3 is TGCAGTGCTAGAGGACTAGCGGGGGGTGAGCAGTTCTTC.

The V call is TRBV20-1, the J call TRBJ2-5, with D uncertain. The V and J ends lost 2 bases and 0 bases respectively, with 4 bases between them. CDR1 and CDR2 (germline): DFQATT, SNEGSKA (reference sequence). The CDR3 runs to 12 residues. CDR3 sequence (DNA): TGCAGTGCTAGACCCCACCAAGAGACCCAGTACTTC. It translates to CSARPHQETQYF.

This clonotype has ten or more counts. The chain joins TRBV6-6 to TRBJ2-5; D ambiguous. The CDR3 consists of 13 residues. Per germline, CDR1 MNHNY and CDR2 SVGAGI (reference sequence). The V end was cut by 2 bases, the J end by 5 bases, with 9 bases between. The chain's CDR3 is CASSYILRETQYF. The CDR3 coding sequence is TGTGCCAGCAGTTACATCTTACGGGAGACCCAGTACTTC.

This clonotype was counted many times. CDR3 region: CASSQVGSTDTQYF. The CDR3 bases are TGCGCCAGCAGCCAAGTAGGGAGCACAGATACGCAGTATTTT. The genes are TRBV4-1 and TRBJ2-3; D unresolved. The ends were cut back, 1 base at V and 0 bases at J, with 5 bases in the middle. CDR1 MGHRA and CDR2 YSYEKL come from the germline V gene. The length of the CDR3 is 14 residues.

The chain carries TRBV29-1 and TRBJ1-2, with D unclear. The CDR3 runs to 16 residues. V was shortened by 2 bases and J by 5 bases, with 21 bases between the two germline ends. Germline CDR1 SQVTM, CDR2 ANQGSEA. DNA for the CDR3: TGCAGCGTTGAAATGGAATTGTCTAGTGGGCTATATGGCTACACCTTC. Translating gives CSVEMELSSGLYGYTF.

This clonotype was seen a handful of times. The gene calls are TRBV7-2 and TRBJ1-1; TRBD1 might be the D (5 bases). In germline, CDR1 is SGHTA, CDR2 FQGNSA. Trimming removed 2 bases from V and 3 bases from J, with 16 bases in between. This CDR3 has 16 residues. The CDR3 DNA reads as TGTGCCAGCAGCTTACCGTACGGGGCAACCTACACTGAAGCTTTCTTT. It codes for CASSLPYGATYTEAFF. The variable domain in full, with the rest retrieved from reference TRBV7-2 and TRBJ1-1, is GAGVSQSPSNKVTEKGKDVELRCDPISGHTALYWYRQSLGQGLEFLIYFQGNSAPDKSGLPSDRFSAERTGGSVSTLTIQRTQQEDSAVYLCASSLPYGATYTEAFFGQGTRLTVV.

This clonotype occurred many times. The chain has TRBV7-8 and TRBJ2-5; D call uncertain. The CDR3 has 16 residues. The germline CDR1 and CDR2 sequences are SGHVS and FQNEAQ. V was clipped by 0 bases and J by 5 bases, with 16 bases between them. CDR3 in DNA: TGTGCCAGCAGCTTAGCCCGTGGATATCCAAGGGAGACCCAGTACTTC. It is translated as CASSLARGYPRETQYF.

The rearrangement uses TRBV20-1 and TRBJ2-2; D gene uncertain. The CDR3 consists of 13 residues. Per the germline V gene, CDR1 is DFQATT and CDR2 is SNEGSKA (reference sequence). V was trimmed by 6 bases and J by 6 bases, leaving 14 bases between them. The CDR3 coding sequence is TGCAGTGCCCCTCGGACCCTGCCCGGGGAGCTGTTTTTT. Encoded protein: CSAPRTLPGELFF.

The sample holds many counts of this clonotype. The gene calls are TRBV7-2 and TRBJ2-7, with D unresolved. The V gene lost 5 bases and the J gene lost 6 bases, with 11 bases spanning the gap. Germline CDR1 and CDR2: SGHTA and FQGNSA. The CDR3 contains 12 residues. DNA of the CDR3: TGTGCCAGCAGCCCATTTTGGGGCGAGCAGTACTTC. Residues: CASSPFWGEQYF.

V and J are TRBV14 and TRBJ1-3, with D perhaps TRBD1 (5 bases). Germline-derived CDR1 and CDR2 are SGHDN and FVKESK. The CDR3 spans 17 residues. The V end was cut by 4 bases, the J end by 3 bases, with 19 bases between. The CDR3 nucleotides are TGTGCCAGCAGCCGTACTGGGACGGCGTGGATTGGAAACACCATATATTTT. Encoded protein: CASSRTGTAWIGNTIYF.

This clonotype was found a few times. The CDR3 DNA reads TGTGCCAGCAGCCATCCCGCTACAGCCCACTATGGCTACACCTTC. Its translation is CASSHPATAHYGYTF. J is TRBJ1-2 and V is TRBV3-1, with no clear D. The CDR3 covers 15 residues. The V end lost 3 bases, the J end lost 3 bases, and 14 bases lay between the germline ends. Germline V gives CDR1 LGHDT, CDR2 YNNKEL (reference sequence).

The table lists this clonotype with many counts. The V gene is TRBV4-2, the J gene TRBJ2-3; 16 bases fit TRBD2. Germline-derived CDR1 and CDR2 are LGHNA and YNFKEQ. The V and J ends lost 4 bases and 1 base, in that order; junction bases with no gene match: 8. The CDR3 covers 19 residues. The CDR3 reads CASSPESGTSGGGTDTQYF. The CDR3 nucleotides are TGTGCCAGCAGCCCGGAGTCCGGGACTAGCGGGGGGGGCACAGATACGCAGTATTTT.

This clonotype was detected many times. The V and J genes are TRBV12-3 or TRBV12-4 and TRBJ1-5, with D tentatively TRBD1 (5 bases). This CDR3 spans 13 amino acids. The V end lost 8 bases, the J end lost 4 bases, and 12 bases lay between the germline ends. The chain's CDR3 is CASLRGKNQPQHF. The CDR3 DNA reads TGTGCCAGCCTCCGGGGGAAAAATCAGCCCCAGCATTTT.

This clonotype was recorded many times. V and J are TRBV4-1 and TRBJ2-7, with TRBD1 identical over 9 bases. This CDR3 is 18 amino acids long. CDR1 and CDR2 from the germline V gene are MGHRA and YSYEKL. V gave up 1 base and J gave up 3 bases; unmatched junction bases: 13. Written as DNA, the CDR3 is TGCGCCAGCAGCCAAGGGGGACAGGGCCGTAGGGTTTACTACGAGCAGTACTTC. Encoded protein: CASSQGGQGRRVYYEQYF.

This chain connects TRBV7-2 to TRBJ2-2; TRBD2 matches 8 bases. The CDR3 is 14 residues long. Germline CDR1 is SGHTA and CDR2 is FQGNSA. The V and J ends lost 6 bases and 5 bases, in that order; junction bases with no gene match: 5. The CDR3 bases are TGTGCCAGCAGTCGGGGGGGGTGGACCGGGGAGCTGTTTTTT. This sequence encodes CASSRGGWTGELFF.

The CDR3 here is CASSLARQGSSSYNSPLHF. Written as DNA, the CDR3 is TGTGCCAGCAGCTTAGCCCGACAGGGGTCTAGCTCCTATAATTCACCCCTCCACTTT. V and J are TRBV7-9 and TRBJ1-6, with 8 bases matching TRBD1. The length of the CDR3 is 19 residues. J was trimmed by 0 bases and V by 0 bases; bases with no gene match: 7. CDR1 is SEHNR, CDR2 FQNEAQ, per germline (reference sequence).

Ten or more counts support this clonotype. The gene calls are TRBV29-1 and TRBJ2-1; 10 bases agree with TRBD1. Trimming took 7 bases from V and 7 from J; bases not matched to a gene: 10. The CDR3 has 14 residues. CDR1 and CDR2 from the germline V gene are SQVTM and ANQGSEA. DNA of the CDR3: TGCAGCGCCGAGGGGACAGGGGAGACTAATGAGCAGTTCTTC. Translated, it gives CSAEGTGETNEQFF.

This clonotype has a count of ten or more. V and J are TRBV7-2 and TRBJ1-1; D is unclear. Per germline, CDR1 SGHTA and CDR2 FQGNSA. The V and J ends lost 6 bases and 1 base respectively, with 6 bases between them. CDR3 length: 12 amino acids. The CDR3 nucleotides read TGTGCCAGCAGATCTTGGAACACTGAAGCTTTCTTT. Its protein product is CASRSWNTEAFF. The whole variable domain, filled in from reference TRBV7-2 and TRBJ1-1, reads GAGVSQSPSNKVTEKGKDVELRCDPISGHTALYWYRQSLGQGLEFLIYFQGNSAPDKSGLPSDRFSAERTGGSVSTLTIQRTQQEDSAVYLCASRSWNTEAFFGQGTRLTVV.

This clonotype was seen a handful of times. The chain recombines TRBV18 with TRBJ2-7, with 7 bases aligning to TRBD1. The CDR3 contains 13 residues. CDR1 is KGHSH and CDR2 is LQKENI in the germline V gene. The ends lost 6 bases at V and 5 bases at J; junction bases unmatched: 7. The CDR3 region is CASSGDSRDEQYV. In DNA, the CDR3 is TGTGCCAGCTCGGGGGACAGTCGAGACGAGCAGTACGTC.

This clonotype showed up many times. The V call is TRBV5-1, the J call TRBJ2-1, with 8 bases fitting TRBD1. Germline assignment: CDR1 SGHRS and CDR2 YFSETQ. The V and J ends lost 5 bases and 2 bases, in that order; junction bases with no gene match: 6. This CDR3 has 15 amino acids. This CDR3 reads CASSQGALTYNEQFF. The CDR3 DNA sequence: TGCGCCAGCAGTCAGGGGGCCCTAACCTACAATGAGCAGTTCTTC.

This clonotype was seen many times. This chain joins TRBV5-5 and TRBJ2-5, with 8 bases identical to TRBD2. This CDR3 is 16 amino acids long. The V and J ends lost 6 bases and 4 bases, in that order; junction bases with no gene match: 14. Per the germline V gene, CDR1 is SGHKS and CDR2 is YYEKEE (reference sequence). This chain's CDR3 is CASTLRGTRWGETQYF. The CDR3 DNA is TGTGCCAGCACCCTGCGCGGGACTAGGTGGGGAGAGACCCAGTACTTC.

This clonotype was counted at least ten times. The chain links TRBV7-2 to TRBJ1-6; tentative D call: TRBD1 (6 bases). The CDR3 consists of 14 residues. V was clipped by 3 bases and J by 14 bases, with 17 bases between them. Looked up from germline, CDR1 is SGHTA and CDR2 is FQGNSA. CDR3: CASSLTGAISALHF. As DNA, the CDR3 is TGTGCCAGCAGCTTGACGGGGGCGATATCCGCCCTCCACTTT.

This clonotype has at least ten counts. The chain links TRBV4-2 to TRBJ1-1, with 7 bases that match TRBD1. Germline assignment: CDR1 LGHNA and CDR2 YNFKEQ. V lost 6 bases and J lost 5; bases outside the gene matches: 6. CDR3 size: 13 residues. The CDR3 reads CASSQTGMTEAFF. For the CDR3, the DNA is TGTGCCAGCAGTCAGACAGGGATGACTGAAGCTTTCTTT.

This clonotype has a handful of counts. The chain combines TRBV7-2 with TRBJ1-1, with TRBD1 matching 8 bases. Trimming took 0 bases from V and 8 from J; bases not matched to a gene: 5. The V gene's germline CDR1 is SGHTA and CDR2 FQGNSA. CDR3 size: 14 residues. As DNA, the CDR3 is TGTGCCAGCAGCTTAGCGCAGGACAGGGTAGAAGCTTTCTTT. This encodes CASSLAQDRVEAFF.

This chain connects TRBV11-1 to TRBJ2-1, with a weak D call TRBD1 (5 bases). Trimming pared 3 bases from V and 2 bases from J, leaving 11 bases between. This CDR3 contains 15 residues. CDR1 and CDR2 from the germline V gene are SGHAT and FQDESV (reference sequence). The CDR3 DNA reads as TGTGCCAGCAGCTTCGAAGACAGACCCTACAATGAGCAGTTCTTC. Translation: CASSFEDRPYNEQFF.